These T cell receptor beta chains were read from a single sample in a study of chemoradiotherapy in HPV16-positive cancers. Profiling relied on immunoSEQ multiplex PCR, and the TCRdb table lists in-frame clones only, not all of them. The sample lists fewer than 8,500 clones, around 91% seen once, with roughly 10% in the top ten. This material consisted of tumor tissue, taken from a patient who underwent chemoradiotherapy. Receptors were obtained from a human donor with HPV-associated anogenital cancer. CDR3s include the opening cysteine and the closing phenylalanine or tryptophan. Some rows mark clone size as missing; the rest say once, few, many or name a class of expanded clone.

v_gene,abundance,CDR3aa
TRBV4-2,NA,CASSQGSGQVEQYF
TRBV7-8,NA,CATSRLSNTGELFF
TRBV6-1,few,CASSAGTATNEKLFF
TRBV7-6,NA,CASSLGGANVLTF
TRBV23-1,NA,CASSPHPATVSNQPQHF
TRBV11-3,NA,CASSVPGTSGKETQYF
TRBV5-4,NA,CASSLGGNGNTIYF
TRBV6-6,NA,CASRWQGDEQYF
TRBV7-2,NA,CASSNQRGRGEQYF
TRBV27,once,CASSFNLQGRDTQYF
TRBV5-1,NA,CASSSQIAATDTQYF
TRBV25-1,NA,CASALAGRTEAFF
TRBV11-3,NA,CASSPGTSYSTDTQYF
TRBV11-2,NA,CASSPILGGNTGELFF
TRBV5-4,NA,CASSLYDPDEQYF
TRBV7-8,NA,CASSVGSQPQHF
TRBV7-7,few,CASSLGWGQPQHF
TRBV1,NA,CTSSHRLAGKETQYF
TRBV2,NA,CASNQEKQETQYF
TRBV19,NA,CASSIGTSGRASEQFF
TRBV28,NA,CASSFWGGGLYGYTF
TRBV5-1,NA,CASSLAGAPDGYTF
TRBV2,NA,CASGGDSPGKLFF
TRBV10-1,NA,CASSDPGLGNEQFF
TRBV19,NA,CASSTPDMNTEAFF
TRBV5-1,NA,CASSLALLAEGQETQYF
TRBV5-1,NA,CASSLAPEGEQFF
TRBV6-1,NA,CASRSAGAGTGELFF
TRBV10-1,NA,CASSDRTESVYTF
TRBV2,NA,CASSLVQETQYF
TRBV5-1,NA,CASSLQGRKNTEAFF
TRBV25-1,NA,CASSRSRTGGGDEQFF
TRBV27,NA,CASRGGTTNEKLFF
TRBV19,NA,CASSIVFRDGYTF
TRBV29-1,NA,CSVARGNTEAFF